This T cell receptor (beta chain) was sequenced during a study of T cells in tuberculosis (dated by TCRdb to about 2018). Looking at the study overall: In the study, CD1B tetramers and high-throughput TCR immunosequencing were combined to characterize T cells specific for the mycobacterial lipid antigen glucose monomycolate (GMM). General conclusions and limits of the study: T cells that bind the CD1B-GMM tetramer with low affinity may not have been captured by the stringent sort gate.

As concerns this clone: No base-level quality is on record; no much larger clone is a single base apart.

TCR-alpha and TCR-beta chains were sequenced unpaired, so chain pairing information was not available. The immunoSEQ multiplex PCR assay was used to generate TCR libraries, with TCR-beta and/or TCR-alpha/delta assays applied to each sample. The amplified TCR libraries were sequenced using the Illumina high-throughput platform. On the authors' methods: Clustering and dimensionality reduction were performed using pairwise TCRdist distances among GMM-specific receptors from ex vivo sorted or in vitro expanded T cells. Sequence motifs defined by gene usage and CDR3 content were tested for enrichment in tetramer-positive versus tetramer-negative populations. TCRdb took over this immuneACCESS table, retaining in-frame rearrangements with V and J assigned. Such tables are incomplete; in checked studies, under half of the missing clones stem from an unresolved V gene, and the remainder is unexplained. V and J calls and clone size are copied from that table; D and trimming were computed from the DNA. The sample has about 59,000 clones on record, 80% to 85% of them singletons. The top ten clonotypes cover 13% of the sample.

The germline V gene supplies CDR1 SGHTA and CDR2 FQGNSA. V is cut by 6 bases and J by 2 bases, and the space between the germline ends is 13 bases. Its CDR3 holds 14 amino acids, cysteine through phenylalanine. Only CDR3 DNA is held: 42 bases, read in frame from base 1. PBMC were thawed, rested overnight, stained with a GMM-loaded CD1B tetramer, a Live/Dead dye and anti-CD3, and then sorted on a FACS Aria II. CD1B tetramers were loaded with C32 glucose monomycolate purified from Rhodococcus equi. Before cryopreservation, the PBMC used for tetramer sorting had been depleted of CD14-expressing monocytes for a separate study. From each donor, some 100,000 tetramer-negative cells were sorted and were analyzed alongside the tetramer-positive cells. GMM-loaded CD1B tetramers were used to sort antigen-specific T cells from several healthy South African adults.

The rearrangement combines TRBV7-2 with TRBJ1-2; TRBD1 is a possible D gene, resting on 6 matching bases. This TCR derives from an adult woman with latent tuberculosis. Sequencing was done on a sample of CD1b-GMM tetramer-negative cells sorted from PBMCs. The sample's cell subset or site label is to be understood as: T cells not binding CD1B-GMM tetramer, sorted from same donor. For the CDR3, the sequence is CASRSRQENYGYTF. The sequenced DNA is TGTGCCAGCAGATCTCGACAGGAAAACTATGGCTACACCTTC.